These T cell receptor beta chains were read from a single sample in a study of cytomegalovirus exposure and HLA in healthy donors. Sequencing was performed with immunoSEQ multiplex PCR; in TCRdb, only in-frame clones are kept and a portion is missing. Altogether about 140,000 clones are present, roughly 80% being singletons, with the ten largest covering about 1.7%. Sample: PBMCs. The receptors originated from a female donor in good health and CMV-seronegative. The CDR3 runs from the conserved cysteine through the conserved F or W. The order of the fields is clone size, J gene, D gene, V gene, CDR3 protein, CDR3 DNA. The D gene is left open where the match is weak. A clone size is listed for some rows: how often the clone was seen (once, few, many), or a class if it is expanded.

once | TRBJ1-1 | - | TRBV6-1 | CASSVGGNTEAFF | TGTGCCAGCAGTGTGGGAGGGAACACTGAAGCTTTCTTT
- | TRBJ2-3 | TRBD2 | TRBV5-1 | CASSLAGGRGTDTQYF | TGCGCCAGCAGCTTGGCGGGCGGGAGGGGCACAGATACGCAGTATTTT
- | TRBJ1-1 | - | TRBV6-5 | CASRLTLGGTEAFF | TGTGCCAGCCGACTCACGCTGGGTGGCACTGAAGCTTTCTTT
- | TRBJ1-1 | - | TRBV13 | CASSLPATGTNTEAFF | TGTGCCAGCAGCCTCCCGGCGACAGGAACTAACACTGAAGCTTTCTTT
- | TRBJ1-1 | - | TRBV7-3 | CASSLMGPKNTEAFF | TGTGCCAGCAGCTTAATGGGCCCGAAGAACACTGAAGCTTTCTTT
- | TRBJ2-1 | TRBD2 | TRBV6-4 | CASSDSSGGANEQFF | TGTGCCAGCAGTGACTCTAGCGGGGGGGCCAATGAGCAGTTCTTC
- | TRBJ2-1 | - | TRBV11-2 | CASSRSTDFNEQFF | TGTGCCAGCAGCCGTTCGACAGATTTCAATGAGCAGTTCTTC
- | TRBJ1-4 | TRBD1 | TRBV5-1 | CASSPRWTGTSGEKLFF | TGCGCCAGCAGCCCTCGATGGACAGGGACGTCCGGGGAAAAACTGTTTTTT
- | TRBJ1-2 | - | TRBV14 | CASNWNVKLVYGYTF | TGTGCCAGCAACTGGAACGTGAAACTAGTCTATGGCTACACCTTC
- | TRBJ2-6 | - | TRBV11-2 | CASSYLRGGSGANVLTF | TGTGCCAGCAGCTACCTTAGGGGCGGAAGTGGGGCCAACGTCCTGACTTTC
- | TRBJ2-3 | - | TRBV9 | CASSVDWQGIDTQYF | TGTGCCAGCAGCGTAGATTGGCAGGGCATCGATACGCAGTATTTT
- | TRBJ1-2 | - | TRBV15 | CATTQQGDGYTF | TGTGCCACCACCCAACAGGGTGATGGCTACACCTTC
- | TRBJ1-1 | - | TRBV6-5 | CASSYSGSVVNTEAFF | TGTGCCAGCAGTTACAGTGGCAGCGTTGTGAACACTGAAGCTTTCTTT
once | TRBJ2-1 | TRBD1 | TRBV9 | CASSKTGTGLSDEQFF | TGTGCCAGCAGCAAAACCGGGACAGGGCTCTCGGATGAGCAGTTCTTC